This T cell receptor (beta chain) was sequenced for a study of identical twins' blood T cells. Whole-study findings and limits: Abundant TCRbeta CDR3s overlapped more between twins than with unrelated donors.

The length of the CDR3 is 15 residues. CDR1 and CDR2 from the germline V gene are MNHEY and SVGAGI. Losses at the gene ends were 4 bases for V and 2 bases for J; bases not matched to a gene: 3. This clonotype was recorded at least ten times. The antigen remains undetermined. The donors were healthy female monozygous twins, three pairs in total. All three twin pairs grew up together with likely shared infections and vaccines. TCRdb reprocessed the 5' RACE reads with MiXCR, giving one entry per CDR3 protein. The sample shows hundreds of thousands of distinct CDR3 sequences, 28% of them seen only once. The specimen sequenced was PBMCs. The gene calls are TRBV6-5 and TRBJ2-2, with 8 bases identical to TRBD1. The receptor was derived from a woman aged 18-49 years in good health. The DNA for the CDR3 is TGTGCCAGCAGTTCCCAGGGGGCTAACACCGGGGAGCTGTTTTTT. This translates into CASSSQGANTGELFF.